One and the same sample provided the 4 T cell receptor beta chains below, sequenced in a study of Graves' ophthalmopathy and Graves' hyperthyroidism. Amplifying from RNA transcripts, the study obtained TCR beta CDR3 regions. First-round RT-PCR used HTBI primers; second-round multiplex PCR followed. Via MiXCR, TCRdb re-called the multiplex PCR reads, giving one row per CDR3 protein. The sample includes about 200,000 distinct CDR3 sequences, around 28% of them seen just once. Input material: peripheral blood. The receptor set was obtained from a man aged 50-60 years with Graves' ophthalmopathy.

The rearrangement joins TRBV6-5 to TRBJ1-2; 9 bases agree with TRBD1. Germline V gene sequence: CDR1 MNHEY, CDR2 SVGAGI. The CDR3 consists of 13 residues. V trimming: 4 bases; J trimming: 6 bases; junction bases outside the gene matches: 3. CDR3 in DNA: TGTGCCAGCAGTTCGACAGGGGGAAATGGCTACACCTTC. Translation: CASSSTGGNGYTF.

The V call is TRBV28, the J call TRBJ1-2; TRBD1 might be the D (6 bases). The V end lost 6 bases, the J end lost 0 bases, and 23 bases lay between the germline ends. The CDR3 is made up of 18 amino acids. Germline assignment: CDR1 MDHEN and CDR2 SYDVKM. The CDR3 nucleotides read TGTGCCAGCAGCTCCCAGCGGGGGGGCGGTCCATCTAACTATGGCTACACCTTC. The encoded protein is CASSSQRGGGPSNYGYTF.

This clonotype was picked up many times. The gene calls are TRBV18 and TRBJ2-7, with unresolved D. V was trimmed by 1 base and J by 5 bases, leaving 3 bases between them. Germline V gene data show CDR1 as KGHSH and CDR2 as LQKENI. The CDR3 runs to 11 residues. The CDR3 nucleotides are TGTGCCAGCTCACCACTCGACGAGCAGTACTTC. Its protein product is CASSPLDEQYF. Filled out from reference TRBV18 and TRBJ2-7, the complete variable domain reads NAGVMQNPRHLVRRRGQEARLRCSPMKGHSHVYWYRQLPEEGLKFMVYLQKENIIDESGMPKERFSAEFPKEGPSILRIQQVVRGDSAAYFCASSPLDEQYFGPGTRLTVT.

V usage is TRBV5-1 and J usage is TRBJ1-1; tentative D call: TRBD1 (5 bases). CDR3 length: 16 residues. CDR1 is SGHRS, CDR2 YFSETQ, per germline. Trimming stripped 0 bases from V and 4 bases from J, with 16 bases between. The CDR3 DNA follows: TGCGCCAGCAGCTTGGTACCTTCGGCAGGGATCACTGAAGCTTTCTTT. Amino acid sequence: CASSLVPSAGITEAFF.